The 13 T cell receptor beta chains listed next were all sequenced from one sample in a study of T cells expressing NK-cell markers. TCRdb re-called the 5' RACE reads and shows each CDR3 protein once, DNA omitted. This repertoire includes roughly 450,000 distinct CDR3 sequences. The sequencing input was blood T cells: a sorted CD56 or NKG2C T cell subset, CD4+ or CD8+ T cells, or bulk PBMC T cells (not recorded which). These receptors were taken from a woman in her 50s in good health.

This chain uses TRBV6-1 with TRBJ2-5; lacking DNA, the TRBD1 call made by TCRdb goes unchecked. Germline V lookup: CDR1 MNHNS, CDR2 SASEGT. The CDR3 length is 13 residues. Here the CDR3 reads CASSESGRRTQYF.

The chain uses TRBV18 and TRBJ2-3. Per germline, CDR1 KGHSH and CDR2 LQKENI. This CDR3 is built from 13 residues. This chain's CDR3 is CASSTRLEDTQYF.

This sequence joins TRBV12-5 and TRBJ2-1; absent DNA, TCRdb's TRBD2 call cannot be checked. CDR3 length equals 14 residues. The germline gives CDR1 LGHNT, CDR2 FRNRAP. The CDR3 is CASGLSTSGIGQFF.

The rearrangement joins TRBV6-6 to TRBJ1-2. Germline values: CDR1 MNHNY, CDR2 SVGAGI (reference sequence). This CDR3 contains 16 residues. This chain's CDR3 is CASSYRPSAGNYGYTF.

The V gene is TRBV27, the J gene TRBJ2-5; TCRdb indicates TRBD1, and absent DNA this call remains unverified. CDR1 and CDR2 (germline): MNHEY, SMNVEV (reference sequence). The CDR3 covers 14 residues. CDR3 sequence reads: CASKGSNSWETQYF.

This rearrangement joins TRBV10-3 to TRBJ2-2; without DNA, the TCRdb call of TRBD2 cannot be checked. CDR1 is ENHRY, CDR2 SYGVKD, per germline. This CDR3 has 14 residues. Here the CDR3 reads CAIQADVNTGELFF.

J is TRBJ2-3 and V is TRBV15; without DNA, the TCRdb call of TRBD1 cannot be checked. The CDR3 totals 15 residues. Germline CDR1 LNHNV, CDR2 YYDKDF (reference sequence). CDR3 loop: CATSRGVAITDTQYF.

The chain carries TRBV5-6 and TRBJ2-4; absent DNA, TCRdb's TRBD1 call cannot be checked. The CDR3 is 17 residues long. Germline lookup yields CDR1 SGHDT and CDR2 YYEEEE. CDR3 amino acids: CASTRTRGYGAKNIQYF.

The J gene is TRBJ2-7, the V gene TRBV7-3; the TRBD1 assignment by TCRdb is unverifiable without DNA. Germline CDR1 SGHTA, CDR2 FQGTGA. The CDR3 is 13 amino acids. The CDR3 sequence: CASSPGLGYEQYF.

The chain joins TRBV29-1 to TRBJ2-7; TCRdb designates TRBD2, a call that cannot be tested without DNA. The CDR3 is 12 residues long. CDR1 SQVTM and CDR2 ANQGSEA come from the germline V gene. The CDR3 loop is CSAASGSYEQYF.

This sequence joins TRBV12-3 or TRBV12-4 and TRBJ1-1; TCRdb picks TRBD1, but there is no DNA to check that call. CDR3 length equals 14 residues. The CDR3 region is CASTQQGMNTEAFF.

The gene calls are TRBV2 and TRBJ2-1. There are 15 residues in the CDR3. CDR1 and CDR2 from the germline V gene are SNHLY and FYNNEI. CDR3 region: CASARWLLTYNEQFF.

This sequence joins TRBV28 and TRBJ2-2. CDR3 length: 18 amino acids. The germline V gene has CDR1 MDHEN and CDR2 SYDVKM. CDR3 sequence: CASSFLQKRFANTGELFF. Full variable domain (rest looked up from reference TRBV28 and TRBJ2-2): DVKVTQSSRYLVKRTGEKVFLECVQDMDHENMFWYRQDPGLGLRLIYFSYDVKMKEKGDIPEGYSVSREKKERFSLILESASTNQTSMYLCASSFLQKRFANTGELFFGEGSRLTVL.